This TCR beta chain was sequenced during a study of shared T cell receptors in the human thymus. The CDR3 runs 15 residues. The V and J ends lost 6 bases and 4 bases, in that order; junction bases with no gene match: 8. Looked up from germline, CDR1 is SGHNT and CDR2 is YENEEA. Only in-frame clones appear in the TCRdb table, and some are missing; sequencing was by immunoSEQ multiplex PCR. The sample has hundreds of thousands of clones; roughly 88% are singletons. This sample also appeared in a second study, on human thymus T cells. According to that study: Resections were taken during corrective heart surgery, and the thymus tissue came from these. Related research described thymic repertoires that were highly overlapping among unrelated individuals.

Sequenced input: thymocytes. This chain joins TRBV11-3 and TRBJ2-2, with 7 bases that match TRBD2. This sequence was found in a girl under three years old with a congenital heart defect. The CDR3 bases are TGTGCCAGCAGTCATAGCCCGGGGGGCACCGGGGAGCTGTTTTTT. Its protein is CASSHSPGGTGELFF.